These 32 T cell receptor beta chains were sequenced from one sample in a study of T cells in Graves' hyperthyroidism and ophthalmopathy. Researchers amplified the TCR beta CDR3 regions from RNA transcripts. HTBI primers were employed in a first-round RT-PCR of the TCR CDR3. TCRdb used MiXCR to reprocess the multiplex PCR reads, holding one entry per CDR3 protein. This table has about 410,000 distinct CDR3 sequences, roughly 15% appearing once. Specimen: blood. These receptors were taken from a man between 18 and 35 years old with Graves' ophthalmopathy.

This clonotype was counted between two and nine times. This rearrangement joins TRBV6-1 to TRBJ2-2; 12 nucleotides agree with TRBD2. The germline gives CDR1 MNHNS, CDR2 SASEGT. The CDR3 has 15 residues. V trimming: 5 bases; J trimming: 6 bases; junction bases outside the gene matches: 4. The CDR3 DNA sequence: TGTGCCAGCAGTCAGACTAGCGGGAGATCCGGGGAGCTGTTTTTT. This codes for CASSQTSGRSGELFF.

This clonotype has ten or more counts. This chain links TRBV6-1 with TRBJ2-2; the match to TRBD1 covers 7 bases. The CDR3 is made up of 16 amino acids. J gave up 0 bases and V 4 bases, and 5 bases lay outside the gene matches. Germline V gene sequence: CDR1 MNHNS, CDR2 SASEGT. CDR3 nucleotide sequence: TGTGCCAGCAGTGGCACAGGGGCCGCGAACACCGGGGAGCTGTTTTTT. Protein sequence: CASSGTGAANTGELFF.

Ten or more counts support this clonotype. The CDR3 nucleotides are TGTGCCAGCAGGACCGGGACAGGGCCCCACGAGCAGTACTTC. Its translation: CASRTGTGPHEQYF. V usage is TRBV6-1 and J usage is TRBJ2-7; TRBD1 matches at 9 bases. CDR3 length: 14 residues. V was pared by 6 bases and J by 5 bases, with 8 bases of the junction left unmatched. The germline V gene encodes CDR1 MNHNS and CDR2 SASEGT.

This clonotype was counted many times. The chain uses TRBV3-1 and TRBJ2-5; D gene uncertain. Germline CDR1 LGHDT, CDR2 YNNKEL (reference sequence). Trimming left V 3 bases short and J 4 bases short, with 3 bases between. The length of the CDR3 is 11 residues. CDR3 bases: TGTGCCAGCAGCCATAGAGAGACCCAGTACTTC. Amino acids: CASSHRETQYF.

This clonotype was found many times. Being one base from a much bigger clone, this may be a read error. The chain has TRBV12-3 or TRBV12-4 and TRBJ1-2, with D perhaps TRBD1 (5 bases). The length of the CDR3 is 13 residues. The V end lost 1 base, the J end lost 3 bases, and 6 bases lay between the germline ends. The CDR3 loop reads CASSLETDYGYTF. The CDR3 DNA sequence: TGTGCCAGCAGTTTAGAGACAGACTATGGCTACACCTTC.

At least ten counts were recorded for this clonotype. This chain links TRBV20-1 with TRBJ2-7; D is perhaps TRBD1 (5 bases). V dropped 1 base and J dropped 3 bases, with 13 bases sitting between them. The CDR3 consists of 14 residues. Germline V gene sequence: CDR1 DFQATT, CDR2 SNEGSKA (reference sequence). CDR3 DNA: TGCAGTGCTAGAGGGGCTAGGGGCTACTACGAGCAGTACTTC. Translated: CSARGARGYYEQYF.

V is TRBV24-1 and J is TRBJ2-5; TRBD1 might be the D (6 bases). CDR1 and CDR2 (germline): KGHDR, SFDVKD. This CDR3 comprises 17 residues. V lost 4 bases and J 3 bases, leaving 20 bases between the germline ends. The CDR3 loop is CATSETPGVELEETQYF. CDR3 DNA sequence: TGTGCCACCAGTGAGACCCCAGGGGTTGAGTTAGAAGAGACCCAGTACTTC.

This clonotype was picked up many times. V is TRBV9 and J is TRBJ2-5; the D is unclear. The CDR3 has 14 amino acids. Germline assignment: CDR1 SGDLS and CDR2 YYNGEE. V was pared by 0 bases and J by 1 base, with 7 bases between. In nucleotides, the CDR3 is TGTGCCAGCAGCGTAGTTGGGTCCCAAGAGACCCAGTACTTC. It encodes CASSVVGSQETQYF.

This rearrangement joins TRBV24-1 to TRBJ1-4, with TRBD1 matching 9 bases. This CDR3 has 15 amino acids. Germline V gene data show CDR1 as KGHDR and CDR2 as SFDVKD. V shed 7 bases, J shed 5 bases, and the junction held 7 bases outside the gene matches. CDR3 loop: CATSEPGTGNEKLFF. The CDR3 region has the DNA TGTGCCACCAGCGAACCCGGGACAGGGAATGAAAAACTGTTTTTT.

At least ten counts were recorded for this clonotype. V usage is TRBV5-1 and J usage is TRBJ2-3; the match to TRBD2 covers 8 bases. Germline CDR1 and CDR2: SGHRS and YFSETQ. V was clipped by 0 bases and J by 2 bases; unmatched bases: 2. The CDR3 covers 15 residues. The CDR3 nucleotides are TGCGCCAGCAGCTTGGTAGCGGGGTACACAGATACGCAGTATTTT. Encoded protein: CASSLVAGYTDTQYF.

This clonotype appeared many times. The chain is built from TRBV20-1 and TRBJ2-7, with TRBD2 as a possible D gene (5 bases). Per germline, CDR1 DFQATT and CDR2 SNEGSKA (reference sequence). Trimming cost V 5 bases and J 3 bases, with 14 bases left between them. This CDR3 comprises 13 residues. CDR3 amino acids: CSASPGERYEQYF. The CDR3 DNA sequence: TGCAGTGCTTCCCCCGGGGAGCGCTACGAGCAGTACTTC.

This clonotype has a handful of counts. The chain recombines TRBV20-1 with TRBJ2-7; the D gene is possibly TRBD2 (5 bases). The CDR3 consists of 15 residues. Germline loops: CDR1 DFQATT, CDR2 SNEGSKA (reference sequence). Trimming took off 3 bases at V and 0 bases at J, with 15 bases between the two ends. The CDR3 spells CSASGRSGDSYEQYF. The CDR3 bases are TGCAGTGCTAGTGGGAGATCTGGGGACTCCTACGAGCAGTACTTC.

In this sample, this clonotype turned up many times. J is TRBJ2-7 and V is TRBV6-2 or TRBV6-3; D perhaps matches TRBD1 (5 bases). Germline V lookup: CDR1 MNHEY, CDR2 SVGEGT. V was clipped by 0 bases and J by 3 bases, with 12 bases between them. The CDR3 covers 15 residues. CDR3 in DNA: TGTGCCAGCAGTTACTCCAGGGAAAGCGACTACGAGCAGTACTTC. Residues: CASSYSRESDYEQYF.

This clonotype was counted ten times or more. The chain couples TRBV10-1 to TRBJ2-1, with 15 bases aligning to TRBD2. V shed 3 bases and J 9 bases; nucleotides not matched to a gene: 6. The germline CDR1 and CDR2 sequences are WNHNN and SYGVQD (reference sequence). CDR3 length: 16 amino acids. In DNA, the CDR3 is TGCGCCAGCAGTGACCGGACTAGCGGGAGGGCGGGTGAGCAGTTCTTC. Residues: CASSDRTSGRAGEQFF.

The chain is built from TRBV10-1 and TRBJ2-1; 8 bases fit TRBD2. CDR1 and CDR2 (germline): WNHNN, SYGVQD (reference sequence). The CDR3 has 16 residues. Germline trimming cut 6 bases from V and 0 bases from J; bases unmatched to any gene: 7. In DNA form, the CDR3 reads TGCGCCAGCAGCCCTATAGCGGGAAGCTCCTACAATGAGCAGTTCTTC. It is translated as CASSPIAGSSYNEQFF.

This clonotype was counted a few times. The chain joins TRBV5-6 to TRBJ2-3, with no clear D. The CDR3 is 15 amino acids. Trimming stripped 1 base from V and 1 base from J, with 10 bases between. Germline V lookup: CDR1 SGHDT, CDR2 YYEEEE. The CDR3 DNA reads TGTGCCAGCAGCTTGTTTGGGAAAGGCACAGATACGCAGTATTTT. Protein: CASSLFGKGTDTQYF.

Only a few counts were recorded for this clonotype. The chain couples TRBV7-8 to TRBJ1-2; D is uncertain. The CDR3 runs to 13 residues. The V and J ends lost 5 bases and 8 bases respectively, with 15 bases between them. Germline values: CDR1 SGHVS, CDR2 FQNEAQ. The CDR3, as DNA: TGTGCCAGCAGCCCCGGCGTCGGCAAGGGCTACACCTTC. Protein product: CASSPGVGKGYTF.

This sequence joins TRBV7-9 and TRBJ2-7, with a weak D call TRBD1 (6 bases). V shed 4 bases and J shed 0 bases, with 13 bases lying between them. The length of the CDR3 is 15 residues. CDR1 and CDR2 from the germline V gene are SEHNR and FQNEAQ (reference sequence). The CDR3 sequence: CASSSGQTSSYEQYF. The DNA for the CDR3 is TGTGCCAGCAGCTCCGGACAGACAAGCTCCTACGAGCAGTACTTC.

The chain uses TRBV27 and TRBJ1-6; D not certain. The CDR3 is made up of 13 amino acids. CDR1 is MNHEY and CDR2 is SMNVEV in the germline V gene (reference sequence). V lost 7 bases, J lost 9 bases, and 13 bases lay in between. The CDR3 sequence is CASTPRWGSPLHF. The DNA of the CDR3 is TGTGCCAGCACCCCAAGGTGGGGTTCACCCCTCCACTTT.

This clonotype was seen only a few times. The chain is built from TRBV7-8 and TRBJ2-4; 11 nucleotides agree with TRBD1. V dropped 5 bases and J dropped 1; count of bases not matched to a gene: 13. The CDR3 has 19 residues. CDR1 SGHVS and CDR2 FQNEAQ come from the germline V gene. CDR3 coding DNA: TGTGCCAGCAGCCACCGGGTTGGACAGGGGGCCGGGGCCAAAAACATTCAGTACTTC. Its protein product is CASSHRVGQGAGAKNIQYF.

The chain couples TRBV19 to TRBJ1-1; no clear D gene. Deletions cut 8 bases from V and 5 bases from J, with 15 bases between. The CDR3 covers 13 residues. Germline-derived CDR1 and CDR2 are LNHDA and SQIVND (reference sequence). The CDR3 region has the DNA TGTGCCAGTCGAAAAAGGGCGCGGACTGAAGCTTTCTTT. Its translation is CASRKRARTEAFF.

This clonotype occurred many times. The chain uses TRBV7-2 and TRBJ2-1, with D hard to call. Germline CDR1 and CDR2: SGHTA and FQGNSA. V was clipped by 3 bases and J by 11 bases, with 11 bases between them. This CDR3 is built from 12 residues. CDR3 sequence (DNA): TGTGCCAGCAGCTTTGATACGGGTCAGCAGTTCTTC. The encoded protein is CASSFDTGQQFF.

This clonotype was counted many times. The rearrangement links TRBV20-1 to TRBJ1-1; tentative D call: TRBD1 (5 bases). The CDR3 covers 15 residues. CDR1 DFQATT and CDR2 SNEGSKA come from the germline V gene (reference sequence). The ends were cut back, 0 bases at V and 3 bases at J, with 14 bases in the middle. Here the CDR3 reads CSARDRRGWDTEAFF. Written as DNA, the CDR3 is TGCAGTGCTAGAGATCGGAGGGGATGGGACACTGAAGCTTTCTTT.

This clonotype came up many times. The chain uses TRBV11-3 and TRBJ2-1; the D gene could be TRBD1 or TRBD2 (6 bases each). Trimming removed 4 bases from V and 0 bases from J, with 19 bases in between. The CDR3 is made up of 18 amino acids. Germline V lookup: CDR1 SGHNT, CDR2 YENEEA. CDR3 residues: CASSSGVGGLSSYNEQFF. The DNA for the CDR3 is TGTGCCAGCAGCTCAGGGGTCGGGGGCCTAAGCTCCTACAATGAGCAGTTCTTC. The full variable domain, in which reference TRBV11-3 and TRBJ2-1 provide the parts outside the CDR3, is EAGVVQSPRYKIIEKKQPVAFWCNPISGHNTLYWYLQNLGQGPELLIRYENEEAVDDSQLPKDRFSAERLKGVDSTLKIQPAELGDSAVYLCASSSGVGGLSSYNEQFFGPGTRLTVL.

On this clonotype: Sequence at one end of the junction differs from germline and may be a read error. The gene calls are TRBV27 and TRBJ1-2; 7 bases agree with TRBD1. Germline lookup yields CDR1 MNHEY and CDR2 SMNVEV (reference sequence). This CDR3 is built from 14 residues. The CDR3 DNA is TGTGCCAGCGGTTTTCGCAGGGGGTATTATGGCTACACCTTC. Translated: CASGFRRGYYGYTF.

This clonotype showed up many times. The rearrangement links TRBV11-3 to TRBJ2-7; TRBD1 matches at 9 bases. Germline trimming cut 1 base from V and 6 bases from J; bases unmatched to any gene: 7. This CDR3 has 15 residues. Germline assignment: CDR1 SGHNT and CDR2 YENEEA. For the CDR3, the DNA is TGTGCCAGCAGCTTAGTTCTGGACAGGGGATCCGAGCAGTACTTC. Translation: CASSLVLDRGSEQYF.

The V gene is TRBV4-1, the J gene TRBJ2-7; the D is unclear. The CDR3 loop spans 13 amino acids. Germline lookup yields CDR1 MGHRA and CDR2 YSYEKL. Between the trimmed V and J ends, which lost 0 bases and 7 bases, there was a span of 10 bases. CDR3 coding DNA: TGCGCCAGCAGCCAAGACTGGTCTGGGGAGCAGTACTTC. Residues: CASSQDWSGEQYF.

This clonotype was counted between two and nine times. A much bigger clone sits one base away, suggesting this may be a read error. The V gene is TRBV5-1, the J gene TRBJ1-5; D gene uncertain. The CDR3 sequence is 14 residues long. The ends were cut back, 0 bases at V and 7 bases at J, with 11 bases in the middle. Germline loops: CDR1 SGHRS, CDR2 YFSETQ. The CDR3 region has the DNA TGCGCCAGCAGCTTGGTAGGGCTCGGCCAGCCCCAGCATTTT. Amino acid sequence: CASSLVGLGQPQHF.

Ten or more counts support this clonotype. In nucleotides, the CDR3 is TGTGCCAGCAGTTACATGGAACTCGGGGAGCTGTTTTTT. Protein: CASSYMELGELFF. The chain carries TRBV6-5 and TRBJ2-2; D not resolved. Trimming took off 2 bases at V and 7 bases at J, with 8 bases between the two ends. The CDR3 loop spans 13 amino acids. Per the germline V gene, CDR1 is MNHEY and CDR2 is SVGAGI.

This clonotype was seen at least ten times. The chain uses TRBV5-6 and TRBJ2-5; TRBD2 matches 8 bases. J lost 5 bases, V lost 4 bases, and 7 bases had no gene match. Germline CDR1 reads SGHDT; CDR2 reads YYEEEE. This CDR3 spans 14 amino acids. The CDR3 loop is CASSEGLVGETQYF. In DNA, the CDR3 is TGTGCCAGCAGCGAGGGACTAGTAGGGGAGACCCAGTACTTC.

Comments on this clonotype: A much more abundant neighbour one base away suggests this may be a read error. This likely comes from a read error, as the CDR3 has no conserved phenylalanine or tryptophan at its end. V is TRBV6-1 and J is TRBJ1-2, with 7 bases that match TRBD1. This CDR3 contains 14 residues. Looked up from germline, CDR1 is MNHNS and CDR2 is SASEGT. Trimming took 7 bases from V and 8 from J; bases not matched to a gene: 13. CDR3 loop: CASINYRGPGGYTL. DNA for the CDR3: TGTGCCAGCATCAACTACAGGGGACCTGGCGGCTACACCCTC.

This clonotype was observed a handful of times. V usage is TRBV19 and J usage is TRBJ2-7; no firm D call. CDR3 size: 15 residues. Per the germline V gene, CDR1 is LNHDA and CDR2 is SQIVND (reference sequence). Trimming took off 3 bases at V and 0 bases at J, with 12 bases between the two ends. CDR3 amino acids: CASSIVAGPSYEQYF. The CDR3 coding sequence is TGTGCCAGTAGTATTGTGGCAGGACCCTCCTACGAGCAGTACTTC.